Reported below is one TCR beta chain. The data belong to a study of T cell changes during pregnancy in multiple sclerosis. The ends were cut back, 5 bases at V and 9 bases at J, with 14 bases in the middle. This CDR3 is 12 amino acids long. Germline V gives CDR1 SGHRS, CDR2 YFSETQ. The assay was immunoSEQ multiplex PCR, and TCRdb's table has in-frame clones only and misses some. The data contain 55,000 to 85,000 clones, roughly 94% of them singletons. This clonotype originated in a female donor with multiple sclerosis, enrolled in a pregnancy study. The chain has TRBV5-1 and TRBJ2-5, with D possibly TRBD1 on 5 matching bases. Sample: peripheral blood, taken in the third trimester of pregnancy. CDR3 in DNA: TGCGCCAGCAGGCCCGACTTAGGGGCCCAGTACTTC. Translation: CASRPDLGAQYF.